This entry lists 5 T cell receptor beta chains sequenced from one sample in a study of OX40 agonist ivuxolimab in advanced cancers. Method: immunoSEQ multiplex PCR; TCRdb's copy keeps in-frame clones and lacks some. Of tens of thousands of clones listed, about 86% are singletons. The input for sequencing was CD4+ or CD8+ T cells sorted from blood, taken in a trial of the OX40 agonist ivuxolimab. The source of these receptors is an adult with an advanced solid tumor such as melanoma, head and neck, liver or kidney cancer.

V is TRBV7-7 and J is TRBJ1-1; 9 nucleotides line up with TRBD1. From germline, CDR1 is SSHAT and CDR2 FNYEAQ (reference sequence). Trimming took 3 bases from V and 5 from J; bases not matched to a gene: 13. The CDR3 is 17 residues long. The CDR3 protein is CASSFLGAGQGGTEAFF. The CDR3 nucleotides are TGTGCCAGCAGCTTTTTGGGGGCGGGACAGGGAGGGACTGAAGCTTTCTTT.

This chain uses TRBV19 with TRBJ2-1; D possibly corresponds to TRBD1 (5 bases). Trimming stripped 3 bases from V and 5 bases from J, with 8 bases between. The CDR3 runs 13 residues. Germline V CDR1 and CDR2: LNHDA, SQIVND (reference sequence). DNA of the CDR3: TGTGCCAGTAGTATTATACAGGACAATGAGCAGTTCTTC. Translating it yields CASSIIQDNEQFF.

The V call is TRBV5-8, the J call TRBJ2-7; D perhaps matches TRBD2 (6 bases). Trimming pared 0 bases from V and 3 bases from J, leaving 10 bases between. Looked up from germline, CDR1 is SGHTS and CDR2 is YDEGEE. The length of the CDR3 is 14 residues. CDR3 amino acids: CASSLVLGSYEQYF. The CDR3 DNA reads as TGTGCCAGCAGCTTGGTACTCGGGAGCTACGAGCAGTACTTC.

Only a few counts were recorded for this clone. This chain joins TRBV4-2 and TRBJ1-2; no firm D call. Germline CDR1 and CDR2: LGHNA and YNFKEQ. This CDR3 has 11 amino acids. The V end lost 0 bases, the J end lost 7 bases, and 3 bases lay between the germline ends. CDR3 sequence reads: CASSQDTGYTF. In nucleotides, the CDR3 is TGTGCCAGCAGCCAAGATACTGGCTACACCTTC.

The gene calls are TRBV28 and TRBJ2-7, with 9 bases lining up with TRBD2. Looked up from germline, CDR1 is MDHEN and CDR2 is SYDVKM. The CDR3 spans 14 residues. The V segment lost 5 bases and the J segment 3 bases; nucleotides outside the gene matches: 5. CDR3 sequence (DNA): TGTGCCAGCAGTCCCCTGACTAGCGGCTACGAGCAGTACTTC. As protein: CASSPLTSGYEQYF.